The sequence of this TCR beta chain was determined in a study of siplizumab effects on memory and regulatory T cells. The study's findings and limits: Versus 26.9% in controls, the mappable alloreactive CD4+ clones averaged approximately 64% Treg-derived with siplizumab.

The CDR3 totals 13 residues. The V and J ends lost 6 bases and 6 bases respectively, with 14 bases between them. The germline V gene has CDR1 SNHLY and CDR2 FYNNEI. Details on this clone: The antigen is undetermined.

The method was immunoSEQ multiplex PCR; TCRdb's version includes in-frame clones alone and lacks a portion of them. This table has some 100,000 clones, about 94% appearing once. The clonotype was recovered from a human donor in good health. Material for sequencing was non-Treg CD4+ T cells sorted from blood. The chain is built from TRBV2 and TRBJ1-2; no clear D. CDR3 sequence: CASRIGPANGYTF. CDR3 sequence (DNA): TGTGCCAGCAGGATAGGACCAGCAAATGGCTACACCTTC. Supplemented by reference TRBV2 and TRBJ1-2, the full variable domain reads EPEVTQTPSHQVTQMGQEVILRCVPISNHLYFYWYRQILGQKVEFLVSFYNNEISEKSEIFDDQFSVERPDGSNFTLKIRSTKLEDSAMYFCASRIGPANGYTFGSGTRLTVV.